This T cell receptor beta chain came from a study of CD4 T cells in relation to SARS-CoV-2 and coronaviruses. Method: immunoSEQ multiplex PCR; TCRdb's copy keeps in-frame clones and lacks some. The sample lists roughly 14,000 clones; around 74% were seen once. Germline values: CDR1 SGHRS, CDR2 YFSETQ. The CDR3 consists of 17 residues. V was pared by 0 bases and J by 5 bases, with 17 bases between. A word on this clone: Its cognate antigen is unknown.

The unexposed donors gave CD4+ T cells in about 2010-2018, prior to COVID-19. The cells were cultured for about ten days before CD4+ T cells were isolated. Unexposed-donor CD4+ T cells were probed with SARS-CoV-2 S/N and four cold-coronavirus spikes, cells permitting. The specimen sequenced was CD4+ T cells from PBMCs, cultured in vitro. The source of this sequence is a human donor in good health. V usage is TRBV5-1 and J usage is TRBJ1-4; D call uncertain. CDR3 in DNA: TGCGCCAGCAGCTTGGGAATTGGGCAGCTTCAGAATGAAAAACTGTTTTTT. This translates into CASSLGIGQLQNEKLFF. Supplemented by reference TRBV5-1 and TRBJ1-4, the full variable domain reads KAGVTQTPRYLIKTRGQQVTLSCSPISGHRSVSWYQQTPGQGLQFLFEYFSETQRNKGNFPGRFSGRQFSNSRSEMNVSTLELGDSALYLCASSLGIGQLQNEKLFFGSGTQLSVL.